These 4 T cell receptor beta chains were sequenced from one sample in a study of blood T cell repertoires in COVID-19. Only in-frame clones appear in the TCRdb table, and some are missing; sequencing was by immunoSEQ multiplex PCR. In the table there are 180,000 or so clones, about four fifths of which are singletons. Sequenced material: peripheral blood. These receptors all come from a woman aged 40 to 50 with COVID-19, enrolled during active disease.

J is TRBJ1-6 and V is TRBV11-2; D possibly corresponds to TRBD1 (6 bases). V was shortened by 2 bases and J by 6 bases, with 8 bases between the two germline ends. The CDR3 covers 14 residues. Germline CDR1 reads SGHAT; CDR2 reads FQNNGV. The CDR3 DNA sequence: TGTGCCAGCAGCTTAAGGGGGGGTAATTCACCCCTCCACTTT. Its translation: CASSLRGGNSPLHF.

This chain connects TRBV30 to TRBJ1-4, with D unclear. V was trimmed by 2 bases and J by 5 bases, leaving 12 bases between them. CDR3 length equals 14 residues. The germline CDR1 and CDR2 sequences are GTSNPN and SVGIG (reference sequence). The DNA of the CDR3 is TGTGCCTGGAGTAGGTCGGAGCCAAATGAAAAACTGTTTTTT. Its protein is CAWSRSEPNEKLFF.

This clone has only a few counts. The chain employs TRBV19 and TRBJ2-2, with 10 bases aligning to TRBD1. CDR1 is LNHDA and CDR2 is SQIVND in the germline V gene (reference sequence). V shed 6 bases, J shed 3 bases, and the junction held 7 bases outside the gene matches. The CDR3 sequence is 16 residues long. CDR3 amino acids: CASRPGGTGDTGELFF. CDR3 DNA: TGTGCCAGTAGGCCTGGGGGGACAGGGGACACCGGGGAGCTGTTTTTT.

Only a few counts were recorded for this clone. The chain couples TRBV5-1 to TRBJ1-1; 11 positions match TRBD1. This CDR3 contains 15 residues. Germline V gene data show CDR1 as SGHRS and CDR2 as YFSETQ. V shed 4 bases, J shed 3 bases, and the junction held 5 bases outside the gene matches. CDR3 bases: TGCGCCAGCAGCGGGACAGGGGGGCGGTACACTGAAGCTTTCTTT. It is translated as CASSGTGGRYTEAFF. The entire variable domain, with the rest obtained from reference TRBV5-1 and TRBJ1-1, is as follows: KAGVTQTPRYLIKTRGQQVTLSCSPISGHRSVSWYQQTPGQGLQFLFEYFSETQRNKGNFPGRFSGRQFSNSRSEMNVSTLELGDSALYLCASSGTGGRYTEAFFGQGTRLTVV.